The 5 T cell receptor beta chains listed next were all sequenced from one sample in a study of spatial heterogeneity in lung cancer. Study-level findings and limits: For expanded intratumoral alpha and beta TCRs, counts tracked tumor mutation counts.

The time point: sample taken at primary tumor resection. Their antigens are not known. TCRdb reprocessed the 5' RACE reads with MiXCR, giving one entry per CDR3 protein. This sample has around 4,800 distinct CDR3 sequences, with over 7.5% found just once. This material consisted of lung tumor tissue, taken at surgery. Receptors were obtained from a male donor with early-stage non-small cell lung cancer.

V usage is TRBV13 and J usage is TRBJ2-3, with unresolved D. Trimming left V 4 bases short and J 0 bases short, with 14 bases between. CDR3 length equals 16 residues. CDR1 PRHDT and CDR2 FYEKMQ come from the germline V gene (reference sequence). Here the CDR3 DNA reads TGTGCCAGCAGCTACCGCAGGTCTCGGAGCACAGATACGCAGTATTTT. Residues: CASSYRRSRSTDTQYF.

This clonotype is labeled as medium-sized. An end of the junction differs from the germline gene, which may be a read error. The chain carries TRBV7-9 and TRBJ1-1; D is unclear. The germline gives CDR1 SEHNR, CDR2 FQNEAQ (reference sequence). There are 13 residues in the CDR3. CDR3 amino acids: CASSLATNAEAFF. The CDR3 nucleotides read TGTGCCAGCAGCTTAGCGACGAACGCTGAAGCTTTCTTT.

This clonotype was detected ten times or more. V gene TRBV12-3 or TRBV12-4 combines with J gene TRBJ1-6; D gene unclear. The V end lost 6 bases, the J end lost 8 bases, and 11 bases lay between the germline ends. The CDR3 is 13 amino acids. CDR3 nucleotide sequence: TGTGCCAGCAGCGCCTCTGGGGATTCACCCCTCCACTTT. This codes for CASSASGDSPLHF.

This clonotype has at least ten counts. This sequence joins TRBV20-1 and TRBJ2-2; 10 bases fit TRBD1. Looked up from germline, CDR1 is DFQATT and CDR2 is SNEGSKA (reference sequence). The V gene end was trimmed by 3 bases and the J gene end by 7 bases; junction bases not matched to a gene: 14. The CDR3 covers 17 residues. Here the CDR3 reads CSARNERQGAYGGELFF. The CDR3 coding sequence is TGCAGTGCTAGGAATGAGAGACAGGGGGCGTATGGCGGGGAGCTGTTTTTT.

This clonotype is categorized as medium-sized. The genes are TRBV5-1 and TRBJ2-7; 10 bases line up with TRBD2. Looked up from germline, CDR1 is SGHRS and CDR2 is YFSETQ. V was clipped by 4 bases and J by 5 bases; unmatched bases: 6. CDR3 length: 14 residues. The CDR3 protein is CASSRSSGSDEQYF. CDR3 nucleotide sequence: TGCGCCAGCAGCCGGTCTAGCGGGAGCGACGAGCAGTACTTC.